A selection of T cell receptor beta chains follows, all from one sample in a study of cytomegalovirus exposure and HLA in healthy donors. TCRdb's copy holds only in-frame clones and misses some; the assay was immunoSEQ multiplex PCR. Here the sample spans approximately 98,000 clones, 75% to 85% being singletons. Sequencing was done on a sample of PBMCs. These receptors were collected from a man younger than 30 in good health and CMV-seropositive. Each CDR3 is given with its conserved first and last residue. D genes are given only for firm matches. Clone size is given for some rows only: seen once, a few or many times, or a class if the clone is expanded.

v_call,j_call,clone_size,d_call,cdr3_nt,cdr3_aa
TRBV2,TRBJ2-7,few,-,TGTGCCAGCAGTGAAGCGAGGGTGCGGGGCTCCTACGAGCAGTACTTC,CASSEARVRGSYEQYF
TRBV2,TRBJ2-3,-,TRBD2,TGTGCCAGCAGGACTAGCGGGATGAGCACAGATACGCAGTATTTT,CASRTSGMSTDTQYF
TRBV6-1,TRBJ1-5,-,-,TGTGCCAGCAGTGTGTCGGTCGGGGAGCTAAGTCAGCCCCAGCATTTT,CASSVSVGELSQPQHF
TRBV30,TRBJ2-3,-,-,TGTGCCTGGACAGGGAAAGATACGCAGTATTTT,CAWTGKDTQYF
TRBV13,TRBJ1-3,-,-,TGTGCCAGCAGTCTGAGGGGAGGTGGAAACACCATATATTTT,CASSLRGGGNTIYF
TRBV5-1,TRBJ2-1,once,TRBD1,TGCGCCAGCAGCTTGGTTATCCGACAGGGGAACAATGAGCAGTTCTTC,CASSLVIRQGNNEQFF
TRBV4-2,TRBJ2-7,-,-,TGTGCCAGCAGCCAAGATTATCCAGACTTCAGCTCCTACGAGCAGTACTTC,CASSQDYPDFSSYEQYF
TRBV7-9,TRBJ2-3,once,TRBD2,TGTGCCAGCAGCTTCAACGGGGGGGCAACAGATACGCAGTATTTT,CASSFNGGATDTQYF
TRBV19,TRBJ2-5,-,-,TGTGCCAGTAGTGAGGGTAGCGGAGTTCAAGAGACCCAGTACTTC,CASSEGSGVQETQYF
TRBV6-5,TRBJ1-1,-,-,TGTGCCAGCAGTTATTGGGCGAACACTGAAGCTTTCTTT,CASSYWANTEAFF
TRBV13,TRBJ2-2,-,-,TGTGCCAGCAGCTTAATGGTCCGGCGGGGGCCCACCGGGGAGCTGTTTTTT,CASSLMVRRGPTGELFF
TRBV27,TRBJ1-6,-,-,TGTGCCAGCAGTTTATGGGCAGGGTACGGTAATTCACCCCTCCACTTT,CASSLWAGYGNSPLHF